This TCR beta chain was captured by sequencing in a study of blood T cells in healthy people across ages. This CDR3 comprises 14 residues. V was clipped by 5 bases and J by 5 bases, with 15 bases between them. The germline V gene encodes CDR1 SGHTA and CDR2 FQGNSA. Study-level points and caveats: The unsorted PBMCs prevented any conclusive comparison of naive versus antigen-experienced cells.

As regards this clonotype: Antigen specificity is unknown.

Per sample, at least 5 micrograms of total RNA were extracted. Primers used in a second PCR of about 7 to 12 cycles were a sample-barcoded 5' primer and a J-beta primer mix. Each CDR3 protein gets one entry after TCRdb re-called the 5' RACE reads with MiXCR. The repertoire holds approximately 760,000 distinct CDR3 sequences, with around a quarter as singletons. These sequences were also reported in another study, on T cells of mothers and their children. Per that paper: Every microgram of extracted RNA entered cDNA synthesis, approximately 1.5 ug per 15 ul. M1S, a second-PCR primer, added sample barcodes and 2-4 random nucleotides.

The sample consisted of blood. The sequence was collected from a boy aged 5-17 years in good health. The chain recombines TRBV7-2 with TRBJ1-1; D gene ambiguous. Written as DNA, the CDR3 is TGTGCCAGCAGCCCAGGAGGGTATCGGACTGAAGCTTTCTTT. Its protein is CASSPGGYRTEAFF.